Listed below are T cell receptor beta chains from one sample, sequenced in a study of OX40 agonist ivuxolimab in advanced cancers. Clones were read by immunoSEQ multiplex PCR, and TCRdb kept only the in-frame ones, dropping some. The table includes some 51,000 clones, 70% to 90% detected once. Sequencing used CD4+ or CD8+ T cells sorted from blood, obtained in a trial of the OX40 agonist ivuxolimab. The receptors originated from an adult with an advanced solid tumor such as melanoma, head and neck, liver or kidney cancer. Each CDR3 is given with its conserved first and last residue. Each record gives: D gene, J gene, clone size, V gene, CDR3 protein, CDR3 DNA. The D gene is left open where the match is weak. Not every row has a clone size; where given, it reads once, few, many or a size class.

TRBD2 | TRBJ2-5 | NA | TRBV7-4 | CASSLEGLAGDRETQYF | TGTGCCAGCAGCTTAGAAGGACTAGCGGGAGATAGGGAGACCCAGTACTTC
NA | TRBJ1-2 | once | TRBV27 | CASRRGRNYGYTF | TGTGCCAGCAGACGTGGCCGAAACTATGGCTACACCTTC
TRBD2 | TRBJ2-7 | few | TRBV28 | CASSLSGRGYEQYF | TGTGCCAGCAGTCTTAGCGGGAGGGGATACGAGCAGTACTTC
NA | TRBJ2-7 | few | TRBV2 | CASSEALWAPDEQYF | TGTGCCAGCAGTGAAGCGCTTTGGGCCCCGGATGAGCAGTACTTC
TRBD2 | TRBJ2-7 | NA | TRBV27 | CASSPRTSGRPSSYEQYF | TGTGCCAGCAGTCCCAGGACTAGCGGGCGCCCAAGCTCCTACGAGCAGTACTTC
NA | TRBJ1-1 | NA | TRBV18 | CASSPAWGNTEAFF | TGTGCCAGCTCACCGGCCTGGGGGAACACTGAAGCTTTCTTT
TRBD1 | TRBJ2-5 | NA | TRBV28 | CASSSGQGRETQYF | TGTGCCAGCAGTTCCGGACAGGGTAGAGAGACCCAGTACTTC
TRBD1 | TRBJ1-4 | NA | TRBV7-9 | CASRGQVNEKLFF | TGTGCCAGCCGAGGACAGGTTAATGAAAAACTGTTTTTT
NA | TRBJ1-4 | NA | TRBV28 | CASLDSYTNEKLFF | TGTGCCAGCTTGGACAGTTATACTAATGAAAAACTGTTTTTT
NA | TRBJ1-1 | NA | TRBV2 | CASSVNGVNTEAFF | TGTGCCAGCAGTGTAAACGGAGTGAACACTGAAGCTTTCTTT
NA | TRBJ1-3 | NA | TRBV19 | CASSIHQGPSGNTIYF | TGTGCCAGTAGCATCCACCAGGGTCCGTCTGGAAACACCATATATTTT
TRBD1 | TRBJ1-2 | NA | TRBV5-4 | CASSFLGQGPPSNTF | TGTGCCAGCAGCTTCTTAGGACAGGGGCCCCCTAGTAACACCTTC
TRBD2 | TRBJ2-7 | NA | TRBV4-1 | CASSQGFDRAGTSGRAYEQYF | TGCGCCAGCAGCCAAGGATTCGACAGGGCCGGGACTAGCGGGAGGGCCTACGAGCAGTACTTC
TRBD1 | TRBJ2-2 | NA | TRBV4-1 | CASARMDRVPNTGELFF | TGCGCCAGCGCCCGGATGGACAGGGTCCCGAACACCGGGGAGCTGTTTTTT
NA | TRBJ1-1 | NA | TRBV5-5 | CASSLAPDTEAFF | TGTGCCAGCAGCTTGGCTCCAGACACTGAAGCTTTCTTT